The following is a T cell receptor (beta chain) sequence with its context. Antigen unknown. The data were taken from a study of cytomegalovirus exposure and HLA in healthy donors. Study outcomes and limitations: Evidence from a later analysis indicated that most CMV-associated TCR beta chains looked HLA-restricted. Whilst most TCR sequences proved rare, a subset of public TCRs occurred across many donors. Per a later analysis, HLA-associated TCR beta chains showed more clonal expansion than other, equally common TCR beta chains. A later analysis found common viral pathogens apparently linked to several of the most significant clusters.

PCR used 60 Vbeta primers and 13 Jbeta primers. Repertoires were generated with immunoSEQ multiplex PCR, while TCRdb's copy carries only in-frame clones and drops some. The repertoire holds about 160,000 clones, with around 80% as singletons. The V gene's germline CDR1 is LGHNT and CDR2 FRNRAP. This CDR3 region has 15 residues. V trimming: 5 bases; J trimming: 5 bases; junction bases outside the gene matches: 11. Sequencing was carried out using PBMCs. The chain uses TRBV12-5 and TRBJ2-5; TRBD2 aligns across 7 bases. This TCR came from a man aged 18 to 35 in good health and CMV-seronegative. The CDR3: CASGLGLAAQETQYF. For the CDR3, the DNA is TGTGCTAGTGGTCTAGGGCTAGCGGCACAGGAGACCCAGTACTTC. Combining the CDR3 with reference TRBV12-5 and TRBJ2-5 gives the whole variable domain DARVTQTPRHKVTEMGQEVTMRCQPILGHNTVFWYRQTMMQGLELLAYFRNRAPLDDSGMPKDRFSAEMPDATLATLKIQPSEPRDSAVYFCASGLGLAAQETQYFGPGTRLLVL.